A single sample gave rise to the 30 T cell receptor beta chains below, sequenced in a study of cytomegalovirus exposure and HLA in healthy donors. The PCR used 60 Vbeta and 13 Jbeta primers. The protocol was immunoSEQ multiplex PCR, while the TCRdb copy is restricted to in-frame clones and leaves out a portion. The sample records roughly 150,000 clones, 78% being singletons. Source material: PBMCs. The receptors come from a male donor in good health and CMV-seronegative.

This clone was seen only a few times. The chain combines TRBV11-2 with TRBJ2-7, with 8 nucleotides matching TRBD2. Looked up from germline, CDR1 is SGHAT and CDR2 is FQNNGV. The CDR3 has 15 amino acids. The trim removed 4 bases at V and 4 bases at J, leaving 9 bases unmatched. CDR3 region: CASSSRLLAGYEQYF. Here the CDR3 DNA reads TGTGCCAGCAGCTCCCGCCTCCTAGCGGGTTACGAGCAGTACTTC. Complete variable domain (other parts from reference TRBV11-2 and TRBJ2-7): EAGVAQSPRYKIIEKRQSVAFWCNPISGHATLYWYQQILGQGPKLLIQFQNNGVVDDSQLPKDRFSAERLKGVDSTLKIQPAKLEDSAVYLCASSSRLLAGYEQYFGPGTRLTVT.

This clone occurred a few times. The V and J genes are TRBV5-4 and TRBJ2-3; 9 bases are a match to TRBD1. The CDR3 loop spans 14 amino acids. V was clipped by 4 bases and J by 6 bases; unmatched bases: 6. Germline CDR1 and CDR2: SGHNT and YYREEE (reference sequence). The CDR3 sequence: CASSSRTGDDTQYF. DNA of the CDR3: TGTGCCAGCAGCAGCAGGACAGGGGACGATACGCAGTATTTT.

The CDR3 sequence is CSAGLGNEQFF. CDR3 coding DNA: TGCAGTGCTGGACTAGGAAATGAGCAGTTCTTC. The J gene is TRBJ2-1, the V gene TRBV20-1; 7 positions agree with TRBD2. CDR1 DFQATT and CDR2 SNEGSKA come from the germline V gene (reference sequence). V gave up 5 bases and J gave up 7 bases; unmatched junction bases: 2. This CDR3 is built from 11 residues.

This clone was counted only a few times. The chain recombines TRBV6-4 with TRBJ2-1; D might be TRBD2 (6 bases). Trimming pared 3 bases from V and 7 bases from J, leaving 16 bases between. The CDR3 spans 15 residues. CDR1 MRHNA and CDR2 SNTAGT come from the germline V gene. The CDR3 bases are TGTGCCAGCAGTGAGCGACTAGGGCTGGTGAATGAGCAGTTCTTC. It encodes CASSERLGLVNEQFF.

The CDR3 spells CASSNAGEQYF. The CDR3 DNA follows: TGTGCCAGCAGCAACGCCGGCGAGCAGTACTTC. The rearrangement uses TRBV7-9 and TRBJ2-7; D remains ambiguous. The CDR3 sequence is 11 residues long. Trimming removed 5 bases at V and 6 bases at J, with 8 bases between. Germline V gene lookup returns CDR1 SEHNR and CDR2 FQNEAQ (reference sequence).

The J gene is TRBJ1-2, the V gene TRBV9; no reliable D call. The germline V gene has CDR1 SGDLS and CDR2 YYNGEE. CDR3 length: 16 amino acids. The ends were cut back, 3 bases at V and 3 bases at J, with 18 bases in the middle. This CDR3 reads CASSGRERNPYYGYTF. As DNA, the CDR3 is TGTGCCAGCAGCGGTAGAGAGAGAAACCCCTACTATGGCTACACCTTC.

V usage is TRBV28 and J usage is TRBJ2-7, with a possible D match to TRBD1 (5 bases). The CDR3 is 19 amino acids. Germline V gene lookup returns CDR1 MDHEN and CDR2 SYDVKM. Trimming removed 5 bases at V and 4 bases at J, with 30 bases between. In nucleotides, the CDR3 is TGTGCCAGCAGTCTGGCCACCCTTTATAGCAGGGTAGGCAGGTACGAGCAGTACTTC. This codes for CASSLATLYSRVGRYEQYF.

The rearrangement links TRBV7-9 to TRBJ1-4; weak D call: TRBD1 (5 bases). V lost 1 base, J lost 4 bases, and 7 bases lay in between. The CDR3 sequence is 14 residues long. The germline V gene has CDR1 SEHNR and CDR2 FQNEAQ (reference sequence). CDR3 nucleotides: TGTGCCAGCAGCTTAGGACAGATTAATGAAAAACTGTTTTTT. Translation gives CASSLGQINEKLFF.

This clone has a handful of counts. The chain has TRBV9 and TRBJ2-1, with 12 bases matching TRBD1. With 0 bases clipped from V and 6 bases from J, the junction kept 7 bases outside the gene matches. CDR1 and CDR2 from the germline V gene are SGDLS and YYNGEE. The CDR3 is 17 amino acids. CDR3 bases: TGTGCCAGCAGCGTAGAGGTGGGACAGGGGGCCCTCAATGAGCAGTTCTTC. Amino acids: CASSVEVGQGALNEQFF.

The V call is TRBV7-9, the J call TRBJ1-2; D uncertain. Germline V CDR1 and CDR2: SEHNR, FQNEAQ (reference sequence). The CDR3 runs to 14 residues. V lost 5 bases, J lost 0 bases, and 10 bases lay in between. CDR3 in amino acids: CASSPSGTNYGYTF. The CDR3 nucleotides read TGTGCCAGCAGCCCTAGTGGCACTAACTATGGCTACACCTTC. Combining the CDR3 with reference TRBV7-9 and TRBJ1-2 gives the whole variable domain DTGVSQNPRHKITKRGQNVTFRCDPISEHNRLYWYRQTLGQGPEFLTYFQNEAQLEKSRLLSDRFSAERPKGSFSTLEIQRTEQGDSAMYLCASSPSGTNYGYTFGSGTRLTVV.

The chain recombines TRBV7-3 with TRBJ2-2; TRBD2 aligns across 7 bases. Germline values: CDR1 SGHTA, CDR2 FQGTGA. The ends lost 5 bases at V and 6 bases at J; junction bases unmatched: 6. The CDR3 length is 14 residues. CDR3 protein: CASSPQLAPGELFF. The CDR3, as DNA: TGTGCCAGCAGCCCCCAACTAGCGCCCGGGGAGCTGTTTTTT.

This chain links TRBV5-1 with TRBJ2-1; 7 bases align to TRBD2. The CDR3 length is 16 residues. Germline V CDR1 and CDR2: SGHRS, YFSETQ. The junction had 3 bases not matched to a gene; V was cut back by 0 bases and J by 0 bases. CDR3 nucleotides: TGCGCCAGCAGCTTGGTCGGCGGGAGCTCCTACAATGAGCAGTTCTTC. Protein: CASSLVGGSSYNEQFF.

This sequence joins TRBV6-5 and TRBJ1-4, with 10 positions matching TRBD1. Germline V gene lookup returns CDR1 MNHEY and CDR2 SVGAGI. The CDR3 covers 14 residues. Germline trimming cut 6 bases from V and 5 bases from J; bases unmatched to any gene: 3. DNA of the CDR3: TGTGCCAGCAGGCCGGGACAGGGGAATGAAAAACTGTTTTTT. Translation gives CASRPGQGNEKLFF.

The V call is TRBV4-2, the J call TRBJ1-1; D gene ambiguous. The CDR3 spans 13 residues. Between the trimmed V and J ends, which lost 3 bases and 0 bases, there was a span of 5 bases. Germline CDR1 is LGHNA and CDR2 is YNFKEQ. CDR3 sequence: CASSHTLNTEAFF. In DNA, the CDR3 is TGTGCCAGCAGCCATACTCTGAACACTGAAGCTTTCTTT.

This clone was found once. V and J are TRBV5-6 and TRBJ2-3, with a tentative D call TRBD1 (6 bases). V dropped 2 bases and J dropped 6 bases, with 13 bases sitting between them. Germline values: CDR1 SGHDT, CDR2 YYEEEE. This CDR3 region has 14 residues. The CDR3 DNA follows: TGTGCCAGCAGCTTTCAGGGGACGCCTGATACGCAGTATTTT. Translated, it gives CASSFQGTPDTQYF. The entire variable domain, with the rest obtained from reference TRBV5-6 and TRBJ2-3, is as follows: DAGVTQSPTHLIKTRGQQVTLRCSPKSGHDTVSWYQQALGQGPQFIFQYYEEEERQRGNFPDRFSGHQFPNYSSELNVNALLLGDSALYLCASSFQGTPDTQYFGPGTRLTVL.

The chain couples TRBV28 to TRBJ1-1, with a tentative D call TRBD1 (6 bases). Trimming pared 2 bases from V and 5 bases from J, leaving 12 bases between. The CDR3 is 14 amino acids. Germline-derived CDR1 and CDR2 are MDHEN and SYDVKM. The CDR3 protein is CASSLRQVGTEAFF. The CDR3 nucleotides read TGTGCCAGCAGTTTACGACAGGTGGGGACTGAAGCTTTCTTT.

The rearrangement joins TRBV7-3 to TRBJ2-5, with D maybe TRBD1 (8 bases). CDR1 and CDR2 (germline): SGHTA, FQGTGA. The length of the CDR3 is 15 residues. The V and J ends lost 2 bases and 2 bases respectively, with 12 bases between them. The CDR3 sequence: CASSLGQGGQETQYF. CDR3 nucleotide sequence: TGTGCCAGCAGCTTAGGACAGGGAGGGCAAGAGACCCAGTACTTC.

This clone was found once. Other nucleotide sequences from this sample produce the same CDR3. The chain joins TRBV6-4 to TRBJ1-1; D is perhaps TRBD1 (5 bases). Per germline, CDR1 MRHNA and CDR2 SNTAGT. V shed 0 bases and J shed 5 bases, with 10 bases lying between them. This CDR3 region has 14 residues. Here the CDR3 DNA reads TGTGCCAGCAGTGACTCGAGTCGGGGGACTGAAGCTTTCTTT. Translation: CASSDSSRGTEAFF.

V usage is TRBV28 and J usage is TRBJ2-7, with 12 bases aligning to TRBD2. CDR1 is MDHEN and CDR2 is SYDVKM in the germline V gene. This CDR3 is 16 amino acids long. V gave up 2 bases and J gave up 1 base; unmatched junction bases: 3. CDR3 amino acids: CASSLMGTSGSYEQYF. CDR3 coding DNA: TGTGCCAGCAGTTTAATGGGGACTAGCGGGTCCTACGAGCAGTACTTC.

This clone was counted between two and nine times. The chain joins TRBV7-2 to TRBJ2-7, with D uncertain. Germline loops: CDR1 SGHTA, CDR2 FQGNSA. Trimming shortened V by 2 bases and J by 3 bases, and 8 bases separated the two germline ends. The CDR3 consists of 13 residues. The CDR3 here is CASSLSSSYEQYF. The CDR3 coding sequence is TGTGCCAGCAGCTTAAGTTCCAGCTACGAGCAGTACTTC.

DNA of the CDR3: TGTGCCAGTAGGCTGGGACAGGTGGCAACTAATGAAAAACTGTTTTTT. Amino acid sequence: CASRLGQVATNEKLFF. V and J are TRBV19 and TRBJ1-4, with 8 bases that match TRBD1. CDR3 length: 16 amino acids. CDR1 and CDR2 (germline): LNHDA, SQIVND (reference sequence). With V trimmed by 6 bases and J by 0 bases, 6 bases remained unmatched.

The chain is built from TRBV7-7 and TRBJ2-5; 10 bases match TRBD2. J was trimmed by 6 bases and V by 5 bases; bases with no gene match: 9. This CDR3 comprises 15 residues. Per the germline V gene, CDR1 is SSHAT and CDR2 is FNYEAQ (reference sequence). CDR3 amino acids: CASSAGLAVGQTQYF. DNA of the CDR3: TGTGCCAGCAGCGCCGGACTAGCGGTGGGGCAGACCCAGTACTTC.

The chain employs TRBV9 and TRBJ1-4; D may be TRBD1 (5 bases). Germline lookup yields CDR1 SGDLS and CDR2 YYNGEE. The CDR3 has 13 residues. V gave up 0 bases and J gave up 10 bases, with 10 bases separating them. CDR3 in DNA: TGTGCCAGCAGCGTAGGCCAGGGTGGAAAACTGTTTTTT. It translates to CASSVGQGGKLFF.

The chain carries TRBV5-4 and TRBJ2-7; D is possibly TRBD2 (6 bases). Trimming stripped 4 bases from V and 6 bases from J, with 11 bases between. Germline CDR1 and CDR2: SGHNT and YYREEE (reference sequence). CDR3 length: 12 amino acids. CDR3 coding DNA: TGTGCCAGCAGCCGGGACTCTCTCGAGCAGTACTTC. Its translation is CASSRDSLEQYF. Using reference TRBV5-4 and TRBJ2-7 for the parts outside the CDR3, the full variable domain is ETGVTQSPTHLIKTRGQQVTLRCSSQSGHNTVSWYQQALGQGPQFIFQYYREEENGRGNFPPRFSGLQFPNYSSELNVNALELDDSALYLCASSRDSLEQYFGPGTRLTVT.

The chain joins TRBV25-1 to TRBJ2-2; a weak D match, TRBD2 (6 bases). Trimming cost V 4 bases and J 4 bases, with 13 bases left between them. Germline assignment: CDR1 MGHDK and CDR2 SYGVNS. CDR3 size: 15 residues. The CDR3 reads CASSGPGLPTGELFF. DNA of the CDR3: TGTGCCAGCAGTGGGCCCGGACTACCCACCGGGGAGCTGTTTTTT.

CDR3: CASSRGGNTGELFF. The CDR3 DNA reads as TGTGCCAGCAGTAGGGGCGGGAACACCGGGGAGCTGTTTTTT. The rearrangement joins TRBV7-9 to TRBJ2-2, with D perhaps matching TRBD1 (5 bases). Germline-derived CDR1 and CDR2 are SEHNR and FQNEAQ (reference sequence). V lost 6 bases and J 1 base, leaving 9 bases between the germline ends. CDR3 size: 14 residues.

The rearrangement joins TRBV4-3 to TRBJ2-3; 8 positions agree with TRBD2. Losses at the gene ends were 4 bases for V and 0 bases for J; bases not matched to a gene: 3. This CDR3 is 15 amino acids long. Germline CDR1 and CDR2: LGHNA and YSLEER. The CDR3, as DNA: TGCGCCAGCAGCCTTCAGCGGGGGAGCACAGATACGCAGTATTTT. Translation gives CASSLQRGSTDTQYF.

This chain connects TRBV29-1 to TRBJ1-1; 12 nucleotides match TRBD1. Germline V lookup: CDR1 SQVTM, CDR2 ANQGSEA. The CDR3 totals 14 residues. V shed 4 bases, J shed 5 bases, and the junction held 5 bases outside the gene matches. In DNA form, the CDR3 reads TGCAGCGTTGTCGGGACAGGGGGCTCTACTGAAGCTTTCTTT. This translates into CSVVGTGGSTEAFF. The full variable domain, in which reference TRBV29-1 and TRBJ1-1 provide the parts outside the CDR3, is SAVISQKPSRDICQRGTSLTIQCQVDSQVTMMFWYRQQPGQSLTLIATANQGSEATYESGFVIDKFPISRPNLTFSTLTVSNMSPEDSSIYLCSVVGTGGSTEAFFGQGTRLTVV.

The CDR3 nucleotides are TGTGCCAGCAGCACCGGGGGGCTAATCTACGAGCAGTACTTC. Translated, it gives CASSTGGLIYEQYF. This rearrangement joins TRBV4-2 to TRBJ2-5; D possibly corresponds to TRBD2 (7 bases). TRBJ2-7 explains the end of the DNA better; the J call may be wrong. The CDR3 has 14 amino acids. The germline gives CDR1 LGHNA, CDR2 YNFKEQ.

This chain uses TRBV5-1 with TRBJ1-1; D call uncertain. CDR3 length: 16 residues. Germline loops: CDR1 SGHRS, CDR2 YFSETQ. Trimming left V 2 bases short and J 0 bases short, with 14 bases between. CDR3 loop: CASSFRSTPMNTEAFF. Here the CDR3 DNA reads TGCGCCAGCAGCTTCCGGTCTACCCCCATGAACACTGAAGCTTTCTTT.